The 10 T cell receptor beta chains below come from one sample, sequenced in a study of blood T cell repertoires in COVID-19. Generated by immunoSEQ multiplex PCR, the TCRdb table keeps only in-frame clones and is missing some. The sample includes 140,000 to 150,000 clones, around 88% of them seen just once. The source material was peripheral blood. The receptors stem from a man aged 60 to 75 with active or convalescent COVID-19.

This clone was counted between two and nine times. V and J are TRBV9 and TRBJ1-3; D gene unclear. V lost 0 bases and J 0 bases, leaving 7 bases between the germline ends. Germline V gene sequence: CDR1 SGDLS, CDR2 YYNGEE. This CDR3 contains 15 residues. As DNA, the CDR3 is TGTGCCAGCAGCGTAGATGTAGACTCTGGAAACACCATATATTTT. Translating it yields CASSVDVDSGNTIYF.

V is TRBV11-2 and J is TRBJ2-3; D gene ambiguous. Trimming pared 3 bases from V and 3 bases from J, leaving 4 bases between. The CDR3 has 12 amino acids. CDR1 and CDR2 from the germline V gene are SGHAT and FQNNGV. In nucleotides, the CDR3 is TGTGCCAGCAGCTTTAAAACAGATACGCAGTATTTT. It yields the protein CASSFKTDTQYF.

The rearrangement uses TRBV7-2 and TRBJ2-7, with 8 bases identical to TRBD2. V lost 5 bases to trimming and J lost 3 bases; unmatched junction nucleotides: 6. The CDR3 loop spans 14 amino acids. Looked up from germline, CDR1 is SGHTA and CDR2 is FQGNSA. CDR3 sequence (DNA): TGTGCCAGCAGCCGCTCCGGGACTAGCTACGAGCAGTACTTC. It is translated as CASSRSGTSYEQYF.

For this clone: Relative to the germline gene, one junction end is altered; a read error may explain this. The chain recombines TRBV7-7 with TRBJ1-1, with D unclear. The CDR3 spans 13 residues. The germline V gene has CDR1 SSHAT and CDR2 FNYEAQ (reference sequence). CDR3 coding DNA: TGTGCTAGCAGCTTAAAGGGAGACACTGAAGCTTTCTTT. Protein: CASSLKGDTEAFF.

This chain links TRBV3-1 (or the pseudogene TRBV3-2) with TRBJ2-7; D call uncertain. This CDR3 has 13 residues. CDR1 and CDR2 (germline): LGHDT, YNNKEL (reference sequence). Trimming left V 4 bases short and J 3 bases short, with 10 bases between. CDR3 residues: CASSPGGYYEQYF. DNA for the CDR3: TGTGCCAGCAGCCCCGGCGGCTACTACGAGCAGTACTTC.

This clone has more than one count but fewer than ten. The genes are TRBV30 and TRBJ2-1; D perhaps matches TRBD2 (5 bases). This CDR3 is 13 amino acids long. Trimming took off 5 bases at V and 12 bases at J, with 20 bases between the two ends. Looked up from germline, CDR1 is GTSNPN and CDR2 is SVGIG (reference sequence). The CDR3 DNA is TGTGCCTGGCCTCGCGACTTGGATGGAGGGCAGTTCTTC. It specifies CAWPRDLDGGQFF.

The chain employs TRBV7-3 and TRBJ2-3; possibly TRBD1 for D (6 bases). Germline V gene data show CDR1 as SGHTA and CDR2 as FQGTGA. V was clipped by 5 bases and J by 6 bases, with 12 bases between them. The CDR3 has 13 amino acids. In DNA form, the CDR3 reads TGTGCCAGCAGCGCCTACAGGGAGGATACGCAGTATTTT. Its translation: CASSAYREDTQYF.

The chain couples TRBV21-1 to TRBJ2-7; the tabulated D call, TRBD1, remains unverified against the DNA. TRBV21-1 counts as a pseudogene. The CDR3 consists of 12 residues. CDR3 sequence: CAGRDRLYEQYF. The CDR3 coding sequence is TGTGCCGGCCGGGACAGGCTCTACGAGCAGTACTTC.

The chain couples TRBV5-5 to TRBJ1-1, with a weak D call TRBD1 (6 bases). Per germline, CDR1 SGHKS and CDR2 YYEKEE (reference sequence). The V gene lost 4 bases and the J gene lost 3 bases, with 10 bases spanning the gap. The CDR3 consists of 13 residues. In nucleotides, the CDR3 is TGTGCCAGCAGCAAAGCAGGGGACACTGAAGCTTTCTTT. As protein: CASSKAGDTEAFF.

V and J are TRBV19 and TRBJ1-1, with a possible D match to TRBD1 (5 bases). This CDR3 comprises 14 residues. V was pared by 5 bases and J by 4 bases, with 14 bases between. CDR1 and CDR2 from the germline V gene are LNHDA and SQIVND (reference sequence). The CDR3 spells CASSLQTVSTEAFF. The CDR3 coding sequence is TGTGCCAGTAGTCTACAGACAGTGAGCACTGAAGCTTTCTTT.